A selection of T cell receptor beta chains follows, all from one sample in a study of blood T cells in healthy people across ages. TCRdb fed the 5' RACE reads into MiXCR, producing one record per CDR3 protein. The table has approximately 800,000 distinct CDR3 sequences, 20% to 30% seen once. These records were also assigned to another study, of T cells of mothers and their children.

The specimen was blood. Receptors were obtained from a boy aged 10-17 years in good health. The CDR3 runs from the conserved cysteine through the conserved F or W. D genes are given only for firm matches. The size entry is marked missing in some rows and otherwise reads once, few, many or a size class.

d_gene	abundance	v_gene	j_gene	CDR3aa	CDR3nt
.	.	TRBV27	TRBJ2-2	CASSLQGGVLGTGELFF	TGTGCCAGCAGCCTCCAGGGGGGTGTTTTGGGGACCGGGGAGCTGTTTTTT
TRBD1	few	TRBV28	TRBJ2-1	CASSQGQGSGEQFF	TGTGCCAGCAGCCAGGGACAGGGTTCGGGGGAGCAGTTCTTC
.	.	TRBV12-3/TRBV12-4	TRBJ1-6	CASGTGGSYNSPLHF	TGTGCCAGCGGCACAGGAGGCTCCTATAATTCACCCCTCCACTTT
.	.	TRBV12-3/TRBV12-4	TRBJ2-3	CASRPGTASTDTQYF	TGTGCCAGCAGGCCGGGGACTGCTAGCACAGATACGCAGTATTTT
TRBD2	few	TRBV9	TRBJ2-5	CASSVSSTSGGAYETQYF	TGTGCCAGCAGCGTGTCATCGACTAGCGGGGGGGCGTACGAGACCCAGTACTTC
TRBD1	.	TRBV29-1	TRBJ2-2	CSVSDRGLNTGELFF	TGCAGCGTCTCGGACAGGGGGCTGAACACCGGGGAGCTGTTTTTT
.	.	TRBV6-5	TRBJ2-1	CASSYSGMGAEQFF	TGTGCCAGCAGTTACTCTGGGATGGGGGCTGAGCAGTTCTTC
.	few	TRBV2	TRBJ2-3	CASTSGGRDTQYF	TGTGCCAGCACTTCCGGGGGCAGGGATACGCAGTATTTT
TRBD2	few	TRBV12-3/TRBV12-4	TRBJ2-5	CASSYSGGPAEETQYF	TGTGCCAGCAGTTATAGCGGGGGGCCGGCTGAGGAGACCCAGTACTTC
TRBD1	.	TRBV18	TRBJ1-2	CASSPGQGTSDGYTF	TGTGCCAGCTCACCCGGACAGGGGACCTCCGATGGCTACACCTTC
.	.	TRBV29-1	TRBJ2-2	CSSSGAQDTGELFF	TGCAGCAGCTCCGGGGCCCAGGACACCGGGGAGCTGTTTTTT
.	.	TRBV6-6	TRBJ1-1	CASSYPTLTGRYTEAFF	TGTGCCAGCAGTTACCCCACCCTGACAGGTCGATACACTGAAGCTTTCTTT
.	.	TRBV2	TRBJ1-1	CASSVGPEAFF	TGTGCCAGCAGTGTGGGCCCTGAAGCTTTCTTT
TRBD2	.	TRBV9	TRBJ2-5	CACSPTSGGIQETQYF	TGTGCCTGCAGCCCTACTAGCGGGGGGATCCAAGAGACCCAGTACTTC
TRBD1	few	TRBV6-6	TRBJ1-1	CASSYPGQGRGAFF	TGTGCCAGCAGTTACCCCGGACAGGGTAGAGGTGCTTTCTTT
TRBD2	.	TRBV6-1	TRBJ2-7	CASSGSRGVKFEQYF	TGTGCCAGCAGTGGTTCGCGGGGGGTAAAGTTCGAGCAGTACTTC
TRBD1	.	TRBV30	TRBJ2-5	CAWRAGTGGDWETQYF	TGTGCCTGGAGGGCCGGGACAGGGGGGGATTGGGAGACCCAGTACTTC
.	.	TRBV5-5	TRBJ2-5	CASSFTAVQETQYF	TGTGCCAGCAGCTTCACGGCCGTACAAGAGACCCAGTACTTC
.	.	TRBV7-9	TRBJ2-1	CASSSPRSESYNEQFF	TGTGCCAGCAGCTCTCCCCGGTCTGAATCCTACAATGAGCAGTTCTTC
.	.	TRBV12-3/TRBV12-4	TRBJ1-2	CASSFGGGLSYGYTF	TGTGCCAGCAGTTTTGGGGGGGGGCTAAGCTATGGCTACACCTTC
TRBD2	many	TRBV4-1	TRBJ2-1	CASSQGLAGYNEQFF	TGCGCCAGCAGCCAAGGACTAGCGGGCTACAATGAGCAGTTCTTC
.	few	TRBV7-9	TRBJ1-1	CASSLGVGSEAFF	TGTGCCAGCAGCTTGGGGGTAGGCAGCGAAGCTTTCTTT
TRBD2	.	TRBV7-2	TRBJ2-3	CASSLVGGGSTDTQYF	TGTGCCAGCAGCTTAGTTGGCGGGGGGAGCACAGATACGCAGTATTTT
TRBD1	.	TRBV7-2	TRBJ2-5	CASSLARTGTLPKETQYF	TGTGCCAGCAGCTTAGCGAGGACAGGGACTCTACCAAAAGAGACCCAGTACTTC
TRBD2	.	TRBV7-2	TRBJ2-7	CASSLHPLAGILYEQYF	TGTGCCAGCAGCCTACACCCACTAGCGGGGATCCTCTACGAGCAGTACTTC
.	.	TRBV2	TRBJ2-7	CASSEAGPNEQYF	TGTGCCAGCAGTGAAGCCGGGCCTAACGAGCAGTACTTC
.	few	TRBV7-3	TRBJ2-3	CAGSLTMGDTQYF	TGTGCCGGCAGCTTAACGATGGGGGATACGCAGTATTTT
TRBD1	.	TRBV7-3	TRBJ2-7	CASSHSGTGAEQYF	TGTGCCAGCAGCCATTCCGGGACAGGGGCCGAGCAGTACTTC
.	.	TRBV29-1	TRBJ1-5	CSVAGNEAQPQHF	TGCAGCGTAGCCGGGAACGAGGCTCAGCCCCAGCATTTT
TRBD1	few	TRBV20-1	TRBJ1-6	CSALGGTGGSPLHF	TGCAGTGCTCTAGGGGGGACAGGGGGTTCACCCCTCCACTTT
TRBD2	.	TRBV10-2	TRBJ2-7	CASSETSGEYEQYF	TGCGCCAGCAGTGAAACTAGCGGGGAGTACGAGCAGTACTTC
.	many	TRBV20-1	TRBJ2-1	CSAKTAVDRYNEQFF	TGCAGTGCAAAGACGGCAGTGGATCGATACAATGAGCAGTTCTTC
TRBD2	.	TRBV28	TRBJ2-5	CASSSGGLAETQYF	TGTGCCAGCAGTTCGGGGGGGCTGGCTGAGACCCAGTACTTC
TRBD2	few	TRBV5-1	TRBJ2-5	CASSFALAGAKETQYF	TGCGCCAGCAGCTTCGCCCTAGCGGGGGCCAAAGAGACCCAGTACTTC
TRBD2	.	TRBV7-3	TRBJ2-2	CASSRGGTEELFF	TGTGCCAGCAGCCGGGGGGGTACGGAGGAGCTGTTTTTT
TRBD1	many	TRBV29-1	TRBJ2-3	CSVAGRQGVIGDTQYF	TGCAGCGTTGCAGGACGACAGGGAGTAATAGGAGATACGCAGTATTTT
.	few	TRBV3-1	TRBJ1-4	CASSYSGADNEKLFF	TGTGCCAGCAGCTACTCGGGGGCAGATAATGAAAAACTGTTTTTT
.	.	TRBV9	TRBJ2-2	CASSVRGRGANTGELFF	TGTGCCAGCAGCGTTAGGGGGCGGGGGGCGAACACCGGGGAGCTGTTTTTT
TRBD2	few	TRBV5-1	TRBJ2-5	CASSLAGVAGAGSQYF	TGCGCCAGCAGCTTGGCGGGAGTAGCGGGGGCCGGGTCCCAGTACTTC
.	few	TRBV5-1	TRBJ1-4	CASSDGTGAGEKLFF	TGCGCCAGCAGCGACGGGACTGGGGCGGGTGAAAAACTGTTTTTT
.	.	TRBV9	TRBJ2-5	CASSVGLGGGTQYF	TGTGCCAGCAGCGTAGGGTTGGGTGGGGGGACCCAGTACTTC